This T cell receptor (beta chain) is drawn from a study of blood T cell repertoires in COVID-19. Germline CDR1 SGHRS, CDR2 YFSETQ. The V end lost 0 bases, the J end lost 4 bases, and 12 bases lay between the germline ends. This CDR3 has 15 amino acids. Cohorts were determined from participant-reported clinical history. Within 2 weeks of study entry, exposed participants had contacted a PCR-confirmed or clinician-diagnosed COVID-19 case. Assay used: immunoSEQ multiplex PCR; TCRdb lists only in-frame clones, some missing. The sample records a few hundred thousand clones, 90% to 95% being singletons. The specimen was PBMCs or T cells enriched from blood (not recorded which). The chain joins TRBV5-1 to TRBJ2-3; D is perhaps TRBD2 (5 bases). The clonotype comes from a middle-aged woman who had been exposed to COVID-19. The CDR3 coding sequence is TGCGCCAGCAGCTTGGCCGGCGGGCAGGCAGATACGCAGTATTTT. This codes for CASSLAGGQADTQYF.